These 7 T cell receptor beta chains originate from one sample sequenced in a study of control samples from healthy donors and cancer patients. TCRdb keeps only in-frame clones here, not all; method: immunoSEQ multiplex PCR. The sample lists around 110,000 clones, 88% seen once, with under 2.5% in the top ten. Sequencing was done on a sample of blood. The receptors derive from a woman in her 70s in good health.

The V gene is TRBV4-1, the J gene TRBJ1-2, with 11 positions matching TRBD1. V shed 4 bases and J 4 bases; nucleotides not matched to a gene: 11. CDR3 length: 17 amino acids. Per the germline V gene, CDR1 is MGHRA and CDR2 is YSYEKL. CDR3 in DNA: TGCGCCAGCAGCCCCTCACCGGACAGGGGGCGCCCCTATGGCTACACCTTC. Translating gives CASSPSPDRGRPYGYTF.

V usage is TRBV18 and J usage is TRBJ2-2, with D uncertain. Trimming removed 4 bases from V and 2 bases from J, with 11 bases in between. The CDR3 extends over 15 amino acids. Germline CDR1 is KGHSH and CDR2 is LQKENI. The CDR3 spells CASSQEQTNTGELFF. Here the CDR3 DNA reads TGTGCCAGCTCACAAGAACAGACTAACACCGGGGAGCTGTTTTTT. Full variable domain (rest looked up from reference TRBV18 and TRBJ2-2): NAGVMQNPRHLVRRRGQEARLRCSPMKGHSHVYWYRQLPEEGLKFMVYLQKENIIDESGMPKERFSAEFPKEGPSILRIQQVVRGDSAAYFCASSQEQTNTGELFFGEGSRLTVL.

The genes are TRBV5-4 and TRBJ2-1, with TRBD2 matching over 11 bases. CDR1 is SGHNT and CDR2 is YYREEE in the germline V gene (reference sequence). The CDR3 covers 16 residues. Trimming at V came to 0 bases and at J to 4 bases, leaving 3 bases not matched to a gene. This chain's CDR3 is CASSLGLAGWYNEQFF. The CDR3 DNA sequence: TGTGCCAGCAGCTTGGGACTAGCGGGGTGGTACAATGAGCAGTTCTTC.

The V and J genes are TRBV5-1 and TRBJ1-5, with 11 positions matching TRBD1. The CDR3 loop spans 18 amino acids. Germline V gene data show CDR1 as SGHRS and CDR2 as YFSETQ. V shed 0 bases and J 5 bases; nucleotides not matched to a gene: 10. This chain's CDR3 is CASSLDPIGQGADQPQHF. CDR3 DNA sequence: TGCGCCAGCAGCTTGGACCCTATTGGACAGGGGGCGGATCAGCCCCAGCATTTT.

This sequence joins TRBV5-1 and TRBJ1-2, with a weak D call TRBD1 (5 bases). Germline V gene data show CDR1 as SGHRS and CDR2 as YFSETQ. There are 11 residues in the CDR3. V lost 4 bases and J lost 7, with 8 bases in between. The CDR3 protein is CASSGGTGYTF. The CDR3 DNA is TGCGCCAGCAGCGGGGGAACTGGCTACACCTTC. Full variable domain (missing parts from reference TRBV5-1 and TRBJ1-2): KAGVTQTPRYLIKTRGQQVTLSCSPISGHRSVSWYQQTPGQGLQFLFEYFSETQRNKGNFPGRFSGRQFSNSRSEMNVSTLELGDSALYLCASSGGTGYTFGSGTRLTVV.

The CDR3 spells CASSLPTGAGANVLTF. Written as DNA, the CDR3 is TGTGCCAGCAGCCTACCGACAGGGGCTGGGGCCAACGTCCTGACTTTC. V is TRBV5-5 and J is TRBJ2-6; 8 nucleotides line up with TRBD1. Germline CDR1 is SGHKS and CDR2 is YYEKEE (reference sequence). V dropped 4 bases and J dropped 2; count of bases not matched to a gene: 5. The CDR3 sequence is 16 residues long.

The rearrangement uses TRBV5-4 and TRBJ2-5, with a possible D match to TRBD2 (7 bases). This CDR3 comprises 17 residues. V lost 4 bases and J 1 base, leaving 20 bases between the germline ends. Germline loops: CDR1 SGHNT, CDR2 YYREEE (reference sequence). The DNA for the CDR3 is TGTGCCAGCAGCCCGGATCGCGGGGCGGGGGCCCAAGAGACCCAGTACTTC. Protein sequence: CASSPDRGAGAQETQYF.